Only a few counts were recorded for the clone carrying this T cell receptor beta chain. Its antigen is not known. In germline, CDR1 is MNHNS, CDR2 SASEGT. The CDR3 extends over 16 amino acids. The V and J ends lost 1 base and 4 bases, in that order; junction bases with no gene match: 9. This record belongs to a study of PD-1 blockade in classical Hodgkin lymphoma. Some clones are missing from TCRdb's copy, which holds only in-frame ones; the method was immunoSEQ multiplex PCR. The table shows about 72,000 clones, with 93% occurring only once. Study-wide results and limits: Healthy donors were reported to have higher baseline TCR diversity than newly diagnosed patients.

Relapse was seen in all patients after autologous stem cell transplantation, and brentuximab vedotin exposure was variable. The input for sequencing was peripheral blood mononuclear cells (PBMCs), taken at baseline. The sequence was collected from a human donor with classical Hodgkin lymphoma. J is TRBJ2-7 and V is TRBV6-1, with 8 bases matching TRBD1. The CDR3, as DNA: TGTGCCAGCAGTGAAGTTGCCGGACAGGGTCCGTACGAGCAGTACTTC. Translated, it gives CASSEVAGQGPYEQYF.